The source of this T cell receptor beta chain is a study of blood T cell repertoires in COVID-19. Sequencing was performed with immunoSEQ multiplex PCR; in TCRdb, only in-frame clones are kept and a portion is missing. The sample carries around 210,000 clones, around 80% recorded once. Germline V lookup: CDR1 MNHNY, CDR2 SVGAGI (reference sequence). Trimming left V 7 bases short and J 3 bases short, with 18 bases between. This CDR3 is 15 amino acids long. The sequencing sample was made of peripheral blood. The chain couples TRBV6-6 to TRBJ1-1; D is possibly TRBD1 (5 bases). The sequence derives from a human donor in a cohort sampled during active COVID-19. CDR3 DNA sequence: TGTGCCAGCACTGAGTCAGGGCGGATGTACACTGAAGCTTTCTTT. Protein product: CASTESGRMYTEAFF.